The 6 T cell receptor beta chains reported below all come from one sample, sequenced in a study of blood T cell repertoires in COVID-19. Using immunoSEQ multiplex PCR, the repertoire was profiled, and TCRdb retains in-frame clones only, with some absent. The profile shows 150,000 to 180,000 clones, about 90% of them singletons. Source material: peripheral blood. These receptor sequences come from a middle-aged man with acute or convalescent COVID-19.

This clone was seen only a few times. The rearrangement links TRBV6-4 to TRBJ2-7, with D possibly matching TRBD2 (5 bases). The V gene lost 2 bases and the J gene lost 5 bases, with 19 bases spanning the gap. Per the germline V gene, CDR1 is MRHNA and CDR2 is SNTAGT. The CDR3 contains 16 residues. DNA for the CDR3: TGTGCCAGCAGTGACCCCAGGACTCATCTGGTCCACGAGCAGTACTTC. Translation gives CASSDPRTHLVHEQYF.

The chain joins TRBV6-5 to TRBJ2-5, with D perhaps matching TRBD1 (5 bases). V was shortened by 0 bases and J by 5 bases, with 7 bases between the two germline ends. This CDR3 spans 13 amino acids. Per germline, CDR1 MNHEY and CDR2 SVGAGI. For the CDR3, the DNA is TGTGCCAGCAGTTACTCGGGGCTGGAGACCCAGTACTTC. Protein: CASSYSGLETQYF.

The chain's CDR3 is CASSLEQGSYEQYF. The CDR3 DNA reads TGTGCCAGCAGCTTGGAGCAGGGGTCCTACGAGCAGTACTTC. The rearrangement links TRBV5-4 to TRBJ2-7; tentatively, D is TRBD1 (6 bases). The CDR3 runs 14 residues. The V end was cut by 0 bases, the J end by 1 base, with 8 bases between. The germline CDR1 and CDR2 sequences are SGHNT and YYREEE (reference sequence).

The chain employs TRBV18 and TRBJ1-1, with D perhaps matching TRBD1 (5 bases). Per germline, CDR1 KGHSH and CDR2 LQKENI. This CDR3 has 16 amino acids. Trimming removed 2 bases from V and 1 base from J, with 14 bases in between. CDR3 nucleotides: TGTGCCAGCTCACCAGGGTTAGGAGGGGCGAACACTGAAGCTTTCTTT. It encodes CASSPGLGGANTEAFF.

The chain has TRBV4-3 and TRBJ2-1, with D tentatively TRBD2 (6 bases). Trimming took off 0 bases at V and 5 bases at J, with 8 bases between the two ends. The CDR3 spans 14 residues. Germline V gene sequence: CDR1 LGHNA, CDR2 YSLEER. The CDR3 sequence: CASSQDWTNNEQFF. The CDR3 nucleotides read TGCGCCAGCAGCCAAGATTGGACTAACAATGAGCAGTTCTTC.

CDR3 in amino acids: CASKPSTDTQYF. The CDR3 nucleotides read TGTGCCAGCAAGCCTAGCACAGATACGCAGTATTTT. V gene TRBV2 combines with J gene TRBJ2-3; D gene uncertain. There are 12 residues in the CDR3. V was shortened by 7 bases and J by 0 bases, with 5 bases between the two germline ends. Per the germline V gene, CDR1 is SNHLY and CDR2 is FYNNEI.